These T cell receptor beta chains were read from a single sample in a study of cytotoxic CD8 clonotypes in ibrutinib-treated CLL. The protocol was immunoSEQ multiplex PCR, while the TCRdb copy is restricted to in-frame clones and leaves out a portion. The sample includes around 70,000 clones, roughly nine tenths of them seen just once. The specimen was PBMCs, collected after 12 months of ibrutinib treatment. These receptors were taken from a human donor with chronic lymphocytic leukemia. CDR3s include the opening cysteine and the closing phenylalanine or tryptophan. D genes are given only for firm matches. Clone sizes are given selectively: once, few, many, or a class where the clone is expanded.

NA	TRBV4-1	NA	TRBJ2-7	TGCGCCAGCAGCCACCAAATCAGGGGACTCTTTTCCTACGAGCAGTACTTC	CASSHQIRGLFSYEQYF
NA	TRBV11-1	NA	TRBJ2-3	TGTGCCAGCAGCTCCCCGTTCCTAGATACGCAGTATTTT	CASSSPFLDTQYF
TRBD1	TRBV18	NA	TRBJ2-7	TGTGCCAGCTCACCACAGGGACAGGGGGCCTACGAGCAGTACTTC	CASSPQGQGAYEQYF
NA	TRBV6-1	NA	TRBJ2-7	TGTGCCAGCAGTGCTTATGAACACGGGTTTTACGAGCAGTACTTC	CASSAYEHGFYEQYF
NA	TRBV6-1	NA	TRBJ1-4	TGTGCCAGCAGTGTCTCGTCTGGTGAAAAACTGTTTTTT	CASSVSSGEKLFF
TRBD1	TRBV9	NA	TRBJ1-4	TGTGCCAGCAGCGTAGGAAGGGGGCTCTGGGGTGAAAAACTGTTTTTT	CASSVGRGLWGEKLFF
NA	TRBV29-1	NA	TRBJ2-1	TGCAGCGTTGAACATTGGGAGCAGTTCTTC	CSVEHWEQFF
NA	TRBV30	NA	TRBJ1-4	TGTGCCTGGAACCGGATATCTAATGAAAAACTGTTTTTT	CAWNRISNEKLFF
NA	TRBV28	NA	TRBJ1-2	TGTGCCAGCAGTTTTGGGGACTTCTATGGCTACACCTTC	CASSFGDFYGYTF
TRBD2	TRBV28	NA	TRBJ2-5	TGTGCCAGCAGTTTATCAGGACTAGCGGGATCCCAAGAGACCCAGTACTTC	CASSLSGLAGSQETQYF
TRBD2	TRBV6-4	once	TRBJ2-7	TGTGCCAGCAGCCCACAAGGGAGGGGTCCCCACGAGCAGTACTTC	CASSPQGRGPHEQYF
TRBD2	TRBV29-1	NA	TRBJ2-1	TGCAGCGTTGATGGGGTGGGAGGGCACTACAATGAGCAGTTCTTC	CSVDGVGGHYNEQFF
NA	TRBV7-2	NA	TRBJ2-5	TGTGCCAGCAGCTTAGTTGGAGGGAAAGAGACCCAGTACTTC	CASSLVGGKETQYF
NA	TRBV6-1	once	TRBJ2-7	TGTGCCAGCAGGTCAAGAGTCTCCTACGAGCAGTACTTC	CASRSRVSYEQYF
TRBD1	TRBV9	NA	TRBJ1-4	TGTGCCAGCAGCGTGGGGACAGGGGCTGATGAAAAACTGTTTTTT	CASSVGTGADEKLFF
NA	TRBV12-5	NA	TRBJ2-1	TGTGCTAGTGGTTTGGACCCGGGCCTGAACAATGAGCAGTTCTTC	CASGLDPGLNNEQFF
NA	TRBV19	once	TRBJ2-3	TGTGCCAGTACTCTCTCGGGCGGCCGCACAGATACGCAGTATTTT	CASTLSGGRTDTQYF
NA	TRBV19	NA	TRBJ1-1	TGTGCCAGTAGGAAAACAGAGAAACTAGAAGCTTTCTTT	CASRKTEKLEAFF
TRBD1	TRBV5-6	NA	TRBJ1-2	TGTGCCAGCAGCTTGTTACAGGGGGAAGGCTATGGCTACACCTTC	CASSLLQGEGYGYTF
NA	TRBV9	NA	TRBJ2-5	TGTGCCAGCAGCCCGGGACCTTACGAGACCCAGTACTTC	CASSPGPYETQYF
TRBD1	TRBV2	NA	TRBJ1-1	TGTGCCAGCAGCGGGACAGGGAGGGCGAACACTGAAGCTTTCTTT	CASSGTGRANTEAFF
NA	TRBV19	NA	TRBJ2-7	TGTGCCAGTAGCCACCGGAGGCCCGACTACGAGCAGTACTTC	CASSHRRPDYEQYF
NA	TRBV18	NA	TRBJ1-3	TGTGCCACCCCTTCCGGAAACACCATATATTTT	CATPSGNTIYF
NA	TRBV5-6	NA	TRBJ2-6	TGTGCCAGCAGCTTTCCCGTAAGCTCTGGGGCCAACGTCCTGACTTTC	CASSFPVSSGANVLTF
TRBD1	TRBV10-2	NA	TRBJ2-1	TGCGCCAGCAGCGAGTGGGACAGGCGAGAGGAGGAGCAGTTCTTC	CASSEWDRREEEQFF